This TCR beta chain was identified during a study of Ad26.COV2.S vaccination and SARS-CoV-2 variants. Across the study: Participants got Ad26.COV2.S intramuscularly, once or twice 56 days apart.

A remark on this clone: Antigen unknown.

Treatment of the sample: about 20 received Ad26.COV2.S at low or high dose, single or two shots; about 5 received placebo; per-sample allocation not given. It was on day 63 after the first vaccine or placebo injection that samples were taken. The administered vaccine (an Ad26 vector) expressed Wuhan-strain SARS-CoV-2 spike. Some clones are missing from TCRdb's copy, which holds only in-frame ones; the method was immunoSEQ multiplex PCR. The table includes hundreds of thousands of clones, around 89% detected once. From germline, CDR1 is SGHTA and CDR2 FQGNSA. CDR3 length: 15 residues. Losses at the gene ends were 5 bases for V and 3 bases for J; bases not matched to a gene: 9. General study points: Assessments of TCR breadth and depth may have underestimated the total T cell responses. Vaccine recipients surpassed placebo recipients in spike-specific TCR breadth.

The source was peripheral blood, collected in a trial of Ad26.COV2.S vaccine versus placebo. The chain uses TRBV7-2 and TRBJ2-7, with TRBD2 matching over 8 bases. This clonotype was obtained from a person aged 18 to 59 who received the Ad26.COV2.S COVID-19 vaccine or a placebo. CDR3 bases: TGTGCCAGCAGCCGGGTAGCGGGAATTTTCTACGAGCAGTACTTC. Translated: CASSRVAGIFYEQYF.